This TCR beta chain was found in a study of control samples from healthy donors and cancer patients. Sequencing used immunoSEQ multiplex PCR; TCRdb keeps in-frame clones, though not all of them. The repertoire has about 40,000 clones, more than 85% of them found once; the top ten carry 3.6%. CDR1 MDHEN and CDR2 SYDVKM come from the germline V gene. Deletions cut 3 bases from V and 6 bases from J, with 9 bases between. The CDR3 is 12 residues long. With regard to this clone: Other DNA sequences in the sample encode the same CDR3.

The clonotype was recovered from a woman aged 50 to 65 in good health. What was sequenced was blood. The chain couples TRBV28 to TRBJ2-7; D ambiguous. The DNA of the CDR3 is TGTGCCAGCAGTTTGAGGAAGGGCGAGCAGTACTTC. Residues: CASSLRKGEQYF.